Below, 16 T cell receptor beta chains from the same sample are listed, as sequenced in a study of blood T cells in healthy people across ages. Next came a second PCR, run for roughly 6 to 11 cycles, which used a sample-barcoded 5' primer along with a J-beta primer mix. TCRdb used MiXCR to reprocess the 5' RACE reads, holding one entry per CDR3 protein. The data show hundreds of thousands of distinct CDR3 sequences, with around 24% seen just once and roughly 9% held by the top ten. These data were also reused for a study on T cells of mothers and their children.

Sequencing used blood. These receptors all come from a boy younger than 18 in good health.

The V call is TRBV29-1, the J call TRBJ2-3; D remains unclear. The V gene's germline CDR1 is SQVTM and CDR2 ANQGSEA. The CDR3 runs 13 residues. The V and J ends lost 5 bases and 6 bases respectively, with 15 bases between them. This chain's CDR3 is CSVMGPWLDTQYF. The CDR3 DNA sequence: TGCAGCGTTATGGGCCCCTGGCTGGATACGCAGTATTTT.

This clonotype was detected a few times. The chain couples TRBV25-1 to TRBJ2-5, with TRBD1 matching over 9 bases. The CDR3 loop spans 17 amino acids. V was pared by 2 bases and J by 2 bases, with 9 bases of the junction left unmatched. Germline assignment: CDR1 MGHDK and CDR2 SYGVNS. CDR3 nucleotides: TGTGCCAGCAGTGAAATTAGGGCTGACAGGGGGCAAGAGACCCAGTACTTC. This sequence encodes CASSEIRADRGQETQYF.

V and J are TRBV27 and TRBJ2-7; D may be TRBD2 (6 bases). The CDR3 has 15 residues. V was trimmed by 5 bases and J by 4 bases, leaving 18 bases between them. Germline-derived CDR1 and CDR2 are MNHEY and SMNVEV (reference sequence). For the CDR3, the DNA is TGTGCCAGCAGTCGCCGCTCGCGGGGCGGTTACGAGCAGTACTTC. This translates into CASSRRSRGGYEQYF.

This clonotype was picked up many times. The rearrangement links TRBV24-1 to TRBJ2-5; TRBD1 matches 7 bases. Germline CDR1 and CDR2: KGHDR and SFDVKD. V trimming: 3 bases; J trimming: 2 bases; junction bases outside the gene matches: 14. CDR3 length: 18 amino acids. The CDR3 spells CATSDPTSAGTEQETQYF. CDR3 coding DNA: TGTGCCACCAGTGATCCAACCTCTGCCGGGACAGAGCAAGAGACCCAGTACTTC.

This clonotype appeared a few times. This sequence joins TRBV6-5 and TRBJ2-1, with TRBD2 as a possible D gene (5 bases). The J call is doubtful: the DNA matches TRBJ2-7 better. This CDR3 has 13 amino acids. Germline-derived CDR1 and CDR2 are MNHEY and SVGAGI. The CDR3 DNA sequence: TGTGCCAGCAGTTCCGAGGGAAGCGGCGAGCAGTACTTC. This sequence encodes CASSSEGSGEQYF.

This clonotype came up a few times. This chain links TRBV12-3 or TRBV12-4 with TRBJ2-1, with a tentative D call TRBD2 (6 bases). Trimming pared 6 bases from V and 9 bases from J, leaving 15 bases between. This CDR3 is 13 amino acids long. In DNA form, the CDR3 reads TGTGCCAGCAGGGGGACTCCCGGGGGTGAGCAGTTCTTC. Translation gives CASRGTPGGEQFF.

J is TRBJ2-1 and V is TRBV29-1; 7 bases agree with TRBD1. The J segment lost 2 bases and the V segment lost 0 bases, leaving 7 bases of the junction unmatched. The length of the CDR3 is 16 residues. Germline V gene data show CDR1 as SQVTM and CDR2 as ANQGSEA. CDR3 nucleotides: TGCAGCGTTGAAGATGGGGAGCAGGGGGCCTACAATGAGCAGTTCTTC. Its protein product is CSVEDGEQGAYNEQFF.

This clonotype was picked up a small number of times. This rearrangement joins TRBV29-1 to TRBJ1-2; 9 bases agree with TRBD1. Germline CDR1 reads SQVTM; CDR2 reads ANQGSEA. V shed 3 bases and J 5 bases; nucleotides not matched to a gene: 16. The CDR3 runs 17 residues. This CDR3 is CSVDSRPGTGNEYGYTF. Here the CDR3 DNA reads TGCAGCGTTGATTCAAGACCCGGGACAGGGAATGAATATGGCTACACCTTC.

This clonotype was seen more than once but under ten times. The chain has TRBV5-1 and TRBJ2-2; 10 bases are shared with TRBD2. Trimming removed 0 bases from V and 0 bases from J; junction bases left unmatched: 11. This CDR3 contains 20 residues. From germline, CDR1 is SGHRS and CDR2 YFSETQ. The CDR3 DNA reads TGCGCCAGCAGCTTGGCTCTACTAGCGGGAAGTGTTTCGAACACCGGGGAGCTGTTTTTT. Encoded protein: CASSLALLAGSVSNTGELFF.

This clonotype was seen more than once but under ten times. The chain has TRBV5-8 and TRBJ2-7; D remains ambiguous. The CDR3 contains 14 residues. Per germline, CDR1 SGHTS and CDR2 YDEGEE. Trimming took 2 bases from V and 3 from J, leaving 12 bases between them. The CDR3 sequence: CASSLVTLNYEQYF. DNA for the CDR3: TGTGCCAGCAGCTTAGTGACACTGAACTACGAGCAGTACTTC.

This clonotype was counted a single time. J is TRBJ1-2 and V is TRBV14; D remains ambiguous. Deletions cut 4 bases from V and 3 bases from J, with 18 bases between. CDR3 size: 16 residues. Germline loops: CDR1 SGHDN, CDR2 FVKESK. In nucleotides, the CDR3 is TGTGCCAGCAGCCCATTGGGGTCAGCACAGTACTATGGCTACACCTTC. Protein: CASSPLGSAQYYGYTF.

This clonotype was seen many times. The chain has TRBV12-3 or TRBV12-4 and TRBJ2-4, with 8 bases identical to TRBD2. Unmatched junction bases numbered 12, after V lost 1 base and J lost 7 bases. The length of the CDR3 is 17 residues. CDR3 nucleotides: TGTGCCAGCAGTTTAGGGTTAAGCGGGAGAGGAGGGAACATTCAGTACTTC. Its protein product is CASSLGLSGRGGNIQYF.

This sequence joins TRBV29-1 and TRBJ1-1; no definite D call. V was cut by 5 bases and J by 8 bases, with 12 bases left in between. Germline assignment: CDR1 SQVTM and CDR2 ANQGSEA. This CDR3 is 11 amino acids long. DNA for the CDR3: TGCAGCGTTTGGGAGCCTCTCGAAGCTTTCTTT. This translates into CSVWEPLEAFF.

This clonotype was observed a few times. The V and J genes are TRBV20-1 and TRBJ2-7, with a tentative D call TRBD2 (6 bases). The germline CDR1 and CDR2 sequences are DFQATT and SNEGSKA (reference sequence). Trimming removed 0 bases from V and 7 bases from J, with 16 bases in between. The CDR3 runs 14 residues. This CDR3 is CSARDPTRTSEQYF. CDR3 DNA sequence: TGCAGTGCTAGAGATCCGACTAGAACATCAGAGCAGTACTTC.

The CDR3 spells CASSGGSNYGYTF. CDR3 bases: TGTGCCAGCAGTGGGGGGTCTAACTATGGCTACACCTTC. The V and J genes are TRBV6-6 and TRBJ1-2; D may be TRBD1 (5 bases). Germline assignment: CDR1 MNHNY and CDR2 SVGAGI (reference sequence). This CDR3 is 13 amino acids long. V shed 5 bases and J shed 0 bases, with 7 bases lying between them.

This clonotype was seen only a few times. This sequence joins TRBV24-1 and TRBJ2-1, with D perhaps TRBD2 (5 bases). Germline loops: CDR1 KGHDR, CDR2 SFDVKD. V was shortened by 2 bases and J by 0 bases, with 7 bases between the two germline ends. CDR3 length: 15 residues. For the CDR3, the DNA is TGTGCCACCAGTGATTACCGGGACTCCTACAATGAGCAGTTCTTC. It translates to CATSDYRDSYNEQFF.